The rows below give T cell receptor beta chains drawn from one sample of a study of cytomegalovirus exposure and HLA in healthy donors. Repertoires were generated with immunoSEQ multiplex PCR, while TCRdb's copy carries only in-frame clones and drops some. The sample contains under 150,000 clones, approximately 80% of which appear only once. Sequencing was carried out using PBMCs. The receptors shown here come from a young man in good health and CMV-seronegative. Both conserved end residues are part of each CDR3. A D gene is named only where the DNA matches it firmly. Size is omitted from some rows. Given values are once, few, many or a class for expanded clones.

V	J	size	D	DNA	CDR3
TRBV7-8	TRBJ2-1	NA	TRBD1	TGTGCCAGCAGCTTAATCGGGACAGGGGTAAGGAATGAGCAGTTCTTC	CASSLIGTGVRNEQFF
TRBV11-2	TRBJ2-7	NA	NA	TGTGCCAGCAGCTACGGGACTGGGGGAACCTACGATCAGTACTTC	CASSYGTGGTYDQYF
TRBV15	TRBJ1-1	NA	TRBD1	TGTGCCACCAGCACGTACGGTCAGGGGGCAGGAACTGAAGCTTTCTTT	CATSTYGQGAGTEAFF
TRBV19	TRBJ2-7	NA	TRBD2	TGTGCCAGTAGTGCCGGGACTAGCGGGAGATTTCGATCGTACTTC	CASSAGTSGRFRSYF
TRBV30	TRBJ2-2	few	NA	TGTGCCTGGAGTGATTTGAACAGGGTCACCGGGGAGCTGTTTTTT	CAWSDLNRVTGELFF
TRBV6-1	TRBJ1-5	few	TRBD1	TGTGCCAGCAGTGCAAACCTTAGGACAGGGGTGTATCAGCCCCAGCATTTT	CASSANLRTGVYQPQHF
TRBV11-2	TRBJ1-4	NA	NA	TGTGCCAGCAGAGCCGCGGCTAATGAAAAACTGTTTTTT	CASRAAANEKLFF
TRBV11-2	TRBJ2-1	NA	NA	TGTGCCAGCAGCTTAGAGGTCTGGGCAGGGGACAATGAGCAGTTCTTC	CASSLEVWAGDNEQFF
TRBV7-9	TRBJ2-3	few	NA	TGTGCCAGCAGCTTGTCGATACAGGCCCTCACAGATACGCAGTATTTT	CASSLSIQALTDTQYF
TRBV9	TRBJ2-3	NA	NA	TGTGCCAGCAGCGGGAGGATGGTCACAGATACGCAGTATTTT	CASSGRMVTDTQYF
TRBV30	TRBJ2-1	NA	TRBD2	TGTGCCTGGAGTGTACCCCTTTTGAAGCGGGGGAGCAATGAGCAGTTCTTC	CAWSVPLLKRGSNEQFF
TRBV19	TRBJ1-2	NA	TRBD1	TGTGCCAGTAGTATAACGCAGGGGGCGCTGAATGGCTACACCTTC	CASSITQGALNGYTF
TRBV5-1	TRBJ2-7	NA	TRBD1	TGCGCCAGCAGCTTGGGACAGGGTTCCTACGAGCAGCACTTC	CASSLGQGSYEQHF
TRBV5-6	TRBJ2-7	NA	NA	TGTGCCAGCAGCTCCCCCAGCGGGGGAACAGGGGGCTTCTCCTACGAGCAGTACTTC	CASSSPSGGTGGFSYEQYF
TRBV18	TRBJ1-1	few	NA	TGTGCCAGCTCACCCCAGGGTTACACTGAAGCTTTCTTT	CASSPQGYTEAFF
TRBV18	TRBJ2-7	few	NA	TGTGCCAGCTCACCACCGGTGTGGGAGCCATACGAGCAGTACTTC	CASSPPVWEPYEQYF
TRBV11-2	TRBJ2-7	NA	TRBD1	TGTGCCAGCAGCTCCATACAGGGGATCCGAAGCAAGACCTACGAGCAGTACTTC	CASSSIQGIRSKTYEQYF
TRBV7-3	TRBJ2-3	once	NA	TGTGCCAGCAGCTCCTCAGATACGCAGTATTTT	CASSSSDTQYF
TRBV5-8	TRBJ2-7	NA	TRBD1	TGTGCCAGCAGCTTGAACCCGGGACAGTTCTCCTACGAGCAGTACTTC	CASSLNPGQFSYEQYF
TRBV9	TRBJ1-1	NA	NA	TGTGCCAGCAGCGCCGCAGGGGACACTGAAGCTTTCTTT	CASSAAGDTEAFF
TRBV11-2	TRBJ1-5	once	NA	TGTGCCAGCAGCTTAGGGAGTCGAAGCAATCAGCCCCAGCATTTT	CASSLGSRSNQPQHF
TRBV7-8	TRBJ2-7	NA	NA	TGTGCCAGCAGCTTAGCAGGGATCGACTACGAGCAGTACTTC	CASSLAGIDYEQYF